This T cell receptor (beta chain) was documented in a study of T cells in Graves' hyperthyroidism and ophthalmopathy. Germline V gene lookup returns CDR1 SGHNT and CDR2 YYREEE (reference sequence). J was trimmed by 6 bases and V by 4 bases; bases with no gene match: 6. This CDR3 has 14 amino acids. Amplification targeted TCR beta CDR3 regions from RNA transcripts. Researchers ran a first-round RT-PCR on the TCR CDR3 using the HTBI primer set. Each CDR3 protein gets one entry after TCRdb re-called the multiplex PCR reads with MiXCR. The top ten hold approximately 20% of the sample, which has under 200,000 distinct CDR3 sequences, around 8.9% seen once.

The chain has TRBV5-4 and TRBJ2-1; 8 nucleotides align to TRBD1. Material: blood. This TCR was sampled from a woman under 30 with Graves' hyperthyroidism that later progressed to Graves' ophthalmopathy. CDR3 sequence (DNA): TGTGCCAGCAGCGGGGGACAGGCAAGCAATGAGCAGTTCTTC. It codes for CASSGGQASNEQFF.